This TCR beta chain appears in the sequencing data of a study of blood T cell repertoires in COVID-19. Residents of about two dozen US areas, aged about 18 to 89 years, made up the participants. Participants were placed into cohorts based on the clinical history they reported. Before being deemed recovered, Cohort 3 donors had two negative PCRs, clearance, or symptom resolution. The CDR3 runs to 13 residues. Germline V lookup: CDR1 SGHDN, CDR2 FVKESK. Trimming left V 4 bases short and J 3 bases short, with 7 bases between. Produced via immunoSEQ multiplex PCR; TCRdb's table is partial and in-frame only. Among about 270,000 clones, about 87% were seen once, and the ten largest hold 3%.

The V call is TRBV14, the J call TRBJ1-5; D gene ambiguous. This receptor was obtained from a woman between 45 and 60 years old who had recovered from COVID-19. Sequencing was done on a sample of PBMCs or T cells enriched from blood (not recorded which). CDR3 protein: CASSRGNNQPQHF. The DNA of the CDR3 is TGTGCCAGCAGCCGAGGGAACAATCAGCCCCAGCATTTT.